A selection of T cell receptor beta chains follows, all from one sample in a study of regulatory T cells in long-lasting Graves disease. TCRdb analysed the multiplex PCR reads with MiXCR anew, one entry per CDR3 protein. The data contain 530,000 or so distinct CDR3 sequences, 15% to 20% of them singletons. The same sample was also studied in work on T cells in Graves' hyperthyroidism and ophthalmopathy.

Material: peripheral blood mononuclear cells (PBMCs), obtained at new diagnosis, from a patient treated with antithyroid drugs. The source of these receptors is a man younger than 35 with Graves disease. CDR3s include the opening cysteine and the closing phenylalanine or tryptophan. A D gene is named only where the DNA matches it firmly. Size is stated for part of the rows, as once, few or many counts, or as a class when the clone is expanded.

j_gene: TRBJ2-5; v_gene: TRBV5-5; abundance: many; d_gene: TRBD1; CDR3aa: CASSFRTGETQYF; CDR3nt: TGTGCCAGCAGCTTCCGGACAGGGGAGACCCAGTACTTC
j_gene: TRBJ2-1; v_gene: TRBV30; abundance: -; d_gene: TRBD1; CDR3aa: CAWTSTGFKNEQFF; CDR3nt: TGTGCCTGGACTTCGACAGGGTTTAAAAATGAGCAGTTCTTC
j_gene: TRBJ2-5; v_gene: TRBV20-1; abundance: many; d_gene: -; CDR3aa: CSARDRVKLVIRETQYF; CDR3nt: TGCAGTGCTAGAGATAGGGTAAAACTAGTTATTAGGGAGACCCAGTACTTC
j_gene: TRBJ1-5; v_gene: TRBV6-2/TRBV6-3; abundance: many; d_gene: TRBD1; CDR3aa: CASSYNPGQGYQPQHF; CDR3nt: TGTGCCAGCAGTTACAATCCCGGACAGGGGTATCAGCCCCAGCATTTT
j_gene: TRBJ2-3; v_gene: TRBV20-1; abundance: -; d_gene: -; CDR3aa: CGARVSVDTQYF; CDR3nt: TGCGGCGCGAGGGTTTCGGTAGATACGCAGTATTTT
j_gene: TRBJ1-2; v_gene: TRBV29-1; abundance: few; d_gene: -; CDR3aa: CSVGRQGAGYTF; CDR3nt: TGCAGCGTGGGGCGGCAGGGTGCTGGCTACACCTTC
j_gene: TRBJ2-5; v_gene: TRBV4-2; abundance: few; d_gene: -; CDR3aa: CASSQGTAGETQYF; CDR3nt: TGTGCCAGCAGCCAAGGTACAGCGGGAGAGACCCAGTACTTC
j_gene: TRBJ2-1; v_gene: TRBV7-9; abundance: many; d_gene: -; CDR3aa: CASSLDYPSYNEQFF; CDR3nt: TGTGCCAGCAGCTTGGACTACCCCTCCTACAATGAGCAGTTCTTC
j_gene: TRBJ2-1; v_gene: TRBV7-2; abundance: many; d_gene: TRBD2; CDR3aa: CASSLVGSGSSYNEQFF; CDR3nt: TGTGCCAGCAGCTTAGTCGGTAGCGGGAGCTCCTACAATGAGCAGTTCTTC
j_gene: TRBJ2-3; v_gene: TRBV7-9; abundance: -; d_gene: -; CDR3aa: CASSLVSGSRTDTQYF; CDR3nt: TGTGCCAGCAGCTTGGTTTCTGGCAGTCGCACAGATACGCAGTATTTT
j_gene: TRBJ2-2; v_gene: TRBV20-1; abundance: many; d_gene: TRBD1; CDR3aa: CSARGDRGTGELFF; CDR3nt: TGCAGTGCGCGGGGGGACAGGGGCACCGGGGAGCTGTTTTTT
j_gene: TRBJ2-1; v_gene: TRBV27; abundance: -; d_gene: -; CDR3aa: CASSPSTVYNEQFF; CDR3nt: TGTGCCAGCAGTCCCTCGACAGTATACAATGAGCAGTTCTTC
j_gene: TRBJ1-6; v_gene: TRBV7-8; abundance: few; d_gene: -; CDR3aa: CASSPIRDWNSPLHF; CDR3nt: TGTGCCAGCAGTCCTATTCGGGACTGGAATTCACCCCTCCACTTT
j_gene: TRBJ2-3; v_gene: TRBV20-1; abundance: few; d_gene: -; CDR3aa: CSAHSAQHTDTQYF; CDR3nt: TGCAGTGCTCATTCAGCGCAGCATACAGATACGCAGTATTTT
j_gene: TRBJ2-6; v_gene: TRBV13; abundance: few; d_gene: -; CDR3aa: CASSPRVGGSGANVLTF; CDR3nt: TGTGCCAGCAGCCCCCGAGTTGGGGGCTCTGGGGCCAACGTCCTGACTTTC
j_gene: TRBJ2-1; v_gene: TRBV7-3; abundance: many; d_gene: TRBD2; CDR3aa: CASSSLAGIHVDEQFF; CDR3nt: TGTGCCAGCAGCTCTTTAGCGGGAATCCACGTCGATGAGCAGTTCTTC
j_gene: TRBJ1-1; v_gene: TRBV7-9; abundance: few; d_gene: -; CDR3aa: CASSPRDTQYLNTEAFF; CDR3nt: TGTGCCAGCAGCCCCCGGGACACCCAATACCTGAACACTGAAGCTTTCTTT
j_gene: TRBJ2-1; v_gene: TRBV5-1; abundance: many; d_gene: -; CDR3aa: CASSQLDPLLGRGNEQFF; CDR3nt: TGCGCCAGCAGCCAGCTTGACCCCCTTCTAGGTAGGGGCAATGAGCAGTTCTTC
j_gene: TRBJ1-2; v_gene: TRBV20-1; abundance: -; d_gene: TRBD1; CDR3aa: CSARLPPKTGFLCYPLYGYTF; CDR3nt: TGCAGTGCTAGATTGCCCCCTAAGACAGGGTTTCTTTGTTATCCACTCTATGGCTACACCTTC
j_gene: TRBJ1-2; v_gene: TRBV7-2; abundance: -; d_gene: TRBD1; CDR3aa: CASSAPTGGPNYGYTF; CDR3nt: TGTGCCAGCAGCGCGCCTACAGGGGGACCTAACTATGGCTACACCTTC
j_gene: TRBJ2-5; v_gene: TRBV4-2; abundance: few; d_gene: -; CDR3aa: CASSQDMRETQYF; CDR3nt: TGTGCCAGCAGCCAAGATATGAGGGAGACCCAGTACTTC
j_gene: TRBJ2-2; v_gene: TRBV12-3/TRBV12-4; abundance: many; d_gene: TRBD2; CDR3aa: CASELGLAGTGELFF; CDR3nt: TGTGCCAGCGAGCTAGGACTAGCGGGGACCGGGGAGCTGTTTTTT
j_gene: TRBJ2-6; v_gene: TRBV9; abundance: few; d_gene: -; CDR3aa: CASSVGDGYSGANVLTF; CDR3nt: TGTGCCAGCAGCGTTGGGGACGGGTACTCTGGGGCCAACGTCCTGACTTTC
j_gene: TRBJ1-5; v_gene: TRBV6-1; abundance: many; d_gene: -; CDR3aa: CASRGGTGGNQPQHF; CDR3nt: TGTGCCAGCAGGGGAGGGACGGGGGGCAATCAGCCCCAGCATTTT
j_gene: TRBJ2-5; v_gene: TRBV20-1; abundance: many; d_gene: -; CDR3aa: CSARAGTYQETQYF; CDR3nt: TGCAGTGCTAGAGCGGGGACATATCAAGAGACCCAGTACTTC
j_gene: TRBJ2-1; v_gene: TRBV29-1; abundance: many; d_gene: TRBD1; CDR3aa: CSVLPGQSNEQFF; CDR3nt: TGCAGCGTGCTACCGGGACAGAGCAATGAGCAGTTCTTC
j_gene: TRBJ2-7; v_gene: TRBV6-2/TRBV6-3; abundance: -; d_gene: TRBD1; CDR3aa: CASRGQDSYEQYF; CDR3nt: TGTGCCAGCAGGGGACAGGACTCCTACGAGCAGTACTTC
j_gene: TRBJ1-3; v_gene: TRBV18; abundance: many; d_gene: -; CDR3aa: CASSPAGQYGNTIYF; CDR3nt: TGTGCCAGCTCACCTGCAGGACAGTATGGAAACACCATATATTTT
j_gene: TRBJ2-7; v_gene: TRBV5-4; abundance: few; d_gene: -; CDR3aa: CASRAAGTVSKSYEQYF; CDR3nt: TGTGCCAGCAGGGCAGCGGGGACAGTCTCCAAATCCTACGAGCAGTACTTC
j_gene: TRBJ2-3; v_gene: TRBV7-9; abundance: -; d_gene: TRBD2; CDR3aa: CASSYRPGLANSTQYF; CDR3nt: TGTGCCAGCAGCTACCGGCCGGGACTAGCAAATAGTACGCAGTATTTT
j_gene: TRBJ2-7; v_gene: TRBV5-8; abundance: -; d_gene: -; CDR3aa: CASSLGQGSDEQYF; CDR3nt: TGTGCCAGCAGCTTAGGTCAGGGGTCGGACGAGCAGTACTTC
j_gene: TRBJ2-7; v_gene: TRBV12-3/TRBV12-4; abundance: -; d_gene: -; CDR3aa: CASSSTLGLSYEQYF; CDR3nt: TGTGCCAGCAGTTCAACGCTGGGACTTTCCTACGAGCAGTACTTC
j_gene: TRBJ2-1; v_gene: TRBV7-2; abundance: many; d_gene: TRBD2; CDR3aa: CASSSAGTSYHEQFF; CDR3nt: TGTGCCAGCAGCTCCGCCGGGACTAGCTACCATGAGCAGTTCTTC
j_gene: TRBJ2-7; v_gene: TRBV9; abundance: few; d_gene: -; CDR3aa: CASSVDGGNHYEQYF; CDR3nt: TGTGCCAGCAGCGTCGACGGGGGAAACCACTACGAGCAGTACTTC
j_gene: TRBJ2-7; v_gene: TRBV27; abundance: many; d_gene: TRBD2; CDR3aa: CASSFRLAGGRYEQYF; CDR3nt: TGTGCCAGCAGTTTTCGTCTAGCGGGAGGGCGGTACGAGCAGTACTTC
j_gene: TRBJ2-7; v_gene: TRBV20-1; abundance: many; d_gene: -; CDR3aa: CSAPTLNYEQYF; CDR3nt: TGCAGTGCTCCTACTCTTAACTACGAGCAGTACTTC
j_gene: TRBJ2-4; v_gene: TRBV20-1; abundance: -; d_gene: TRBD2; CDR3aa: CSARGLTSGKSQYF; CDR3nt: TGCAGTGCTAGAGGCCTAACTAGCGGGAAGAGTCAGTACTTC
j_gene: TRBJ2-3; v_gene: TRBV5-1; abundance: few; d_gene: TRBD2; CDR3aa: CASSGTSGSRGGTDTQYF; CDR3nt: TGCGCCAGCAGCGGGACTAGCGGGAGTCGAGGGGGCACAGATACGCAGTATTTT
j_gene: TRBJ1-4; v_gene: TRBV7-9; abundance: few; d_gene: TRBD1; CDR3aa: CASSPGGDGEKLFF; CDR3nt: TGTGCCAGCAGCCCAGGGGGCGACGGTGAAAAACTGTTTTTT
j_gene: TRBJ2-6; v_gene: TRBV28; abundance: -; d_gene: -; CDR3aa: CASSRGLGGANVLTF; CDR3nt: TGTGCCAGCAGTCGGGGGCTCGGAGGGGCCAACGTCCTGACTTTC
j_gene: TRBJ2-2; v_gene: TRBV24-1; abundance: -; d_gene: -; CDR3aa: CATSDYTGELFF; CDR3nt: TGTGCCACCAGTGATTACACCGGGGAGCTGTTTTTT
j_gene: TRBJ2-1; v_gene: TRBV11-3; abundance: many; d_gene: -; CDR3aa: CASSLAENYNEQFF; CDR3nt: TGTGCCAGCAGCTTAGCGGAGAACTACAATGAGCAGTTCTTC
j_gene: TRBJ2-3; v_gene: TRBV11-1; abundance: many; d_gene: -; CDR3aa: CASSLFGGKDTQYF; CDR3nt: TGTGCCAGCAGCTTGTTTGGGGGCAAAGATACGCAGTATTTT
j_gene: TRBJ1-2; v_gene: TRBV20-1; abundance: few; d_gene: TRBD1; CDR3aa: CSASADRAIEGYTF; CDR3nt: TGCAGTGCCTCCGCAGACAGGGCAATCGAGGGCTACACCTTC
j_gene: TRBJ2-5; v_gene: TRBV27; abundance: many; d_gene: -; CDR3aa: CASSPRVAEETQYF; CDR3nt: TGTGCCAGCAGTCCCCGAGTAGCTGAAGAGACCCAGTACTTC